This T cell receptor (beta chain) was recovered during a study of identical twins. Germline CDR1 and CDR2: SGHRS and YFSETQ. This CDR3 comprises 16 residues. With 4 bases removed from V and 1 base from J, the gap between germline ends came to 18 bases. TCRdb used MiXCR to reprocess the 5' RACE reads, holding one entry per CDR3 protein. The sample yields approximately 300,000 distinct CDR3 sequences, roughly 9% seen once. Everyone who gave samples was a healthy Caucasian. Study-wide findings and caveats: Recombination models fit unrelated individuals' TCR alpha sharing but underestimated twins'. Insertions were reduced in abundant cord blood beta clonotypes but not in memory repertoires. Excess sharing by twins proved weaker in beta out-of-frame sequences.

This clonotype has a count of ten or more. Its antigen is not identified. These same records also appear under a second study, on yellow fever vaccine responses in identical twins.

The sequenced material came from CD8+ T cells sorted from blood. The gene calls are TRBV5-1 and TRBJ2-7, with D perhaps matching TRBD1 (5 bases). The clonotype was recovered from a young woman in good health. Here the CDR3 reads CASSGFPSDISYEQYF. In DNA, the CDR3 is TGCGCCAGCAGCGGATTCCCTTCGGACATTTCCTACGAGCAGTACTTC.